This is a list of T cell receptor beta chains from one sample in a study of T-cell reconstitution after alpha-beta-depleted transplantation in children. TCRdb used MiXCR to reprocess the PCR reads, holding one entry per CDR3 protein. The data show a few hundred thousand distinct CDR3 sequences, around 9.5% seen once. Sequencing was performed on PBMCs from the stem cell graft donor, taken from the stem cell graft. Receptor source: a human donor who donated a stem cell graft to a child with acute lymphoblastic leukemia. Both conserved end residues are part of each CDR3. The order of the fields is D gene, V gene, J gene, clone size, CDR3 protein, CDR3 DNA. The D gene is left open where the match is weak. Size values are once, few and many counts, or a class for expanded clones, and some rows have none.

>TRBD1|TRBV5-1|TRBJ2-2|many
CASSLAGQGVSTGELFF
TGCGCCAGCAGCTTGGCGGGACAGGGGGTGAGCACCGGGGAGCTGTTTTTT
>TRBD2|TRBV29-1|TRBJ2-1|many
CSGRWGLDNEQFF
TGCAGCGGTCGTTGGGGACTAGACAATGAGCAGTTCTTC
>.|TRBV7-6|TRBJ1-5|once
CASSPSGGLEPQHF
TGTGCCAGCAGCCCCAGCGGGGGGCTGGAGCCCCAGCATTTT
>.|TRBV5-1|TRBJ2-5|many
CASSPPEGGQETQYF
TGCGCCAGCAGCCCCCCAGAGGGGGGTCAAGAGACCCAGTACTTC
>TRBD2|TRBV7-2|TRBJ2-1|many
CANENSGGYNEQFF
TGTGCCAACGAGAATAGCGGGGGCTACAATGAGCAGTTCTTC
>.|TRBV12-3/TRBV12-4|TRBJ2-1|many
CASSLVKLAGISYNEQFF
TGTGCCAGCAGTTTAGTTAAACTGGCGGGGATCTCCTACAATGAGCAGTTCTTC
>TRBD1|TRBV4-3|TRBJ1-5|few
CASSQDSRTGSQPQHF
TGCGCCAGCAGCCAAGATAGCCGGACAGGGAGTCAGCCCCAGCATTTT
>.|TRBV7-9|TRBJ2-7|many
CASSLGSVDEQYF
TGTGCCAGCAGCTTAGGATCGGTTGACGAGCAGTACTTC
>.|TRBV9|TRBJ1-2|many
CASSVVSGYTF
TGTGCCAGCAGCGTAGTGAGCGGCTACACCTTC
>.|TRBV30|TRBJ2-3|.
CAWGEGALVDTQYF
TGTGCCTGGGGGGAGGGGGCCTTGGTAGATACGCAGTATTTT
>.|TRBV12-3/TRBV12-4|TRBJ1-2|many
CASSLRGRQYGYTF
TGTGCCAGCAGTTTAAGGGGTAGACAATATGGCTACACCTTC
>.|TRBV3-1|TRBJ1-5|many
CASSQDRNNQPQHF
TGTGCCAGCAGCCAAGATCGGAACAATCAGCCCCAGCATTTT
>.|TRBV9|TRBJ2-7|few
CASSAHGPGSPGEQYF
TGTGCCAGCAGCGCCCATGGTCCGGGGTCCCCGGGGGAGCAGTACTTC
>.|TRBV18|TRBJ1-2|.
CASSPGREPYGYTF
TGTGCCAGCTCACCGGGCAGGGAGCCCTATGGCTACACCTTC
>.|TRBV10-3|TRBJ1-5|.
CAISASGTTERLNQPQHF
TGTGCCATCAGTGCGAGCGGAACTACAGAAAGACTTAATCAGCCCCAGCATTTT
>.|TRBV5-1|TRBJ1-1|few
CASSLSGRTNTEAFF
TGCGCCAGCAGCTTGTCTGGACGGACGAACACTGAAGCTTTCTTT
>.|TRBV24-1|TRBJ2-7|many
CATSGGSYEQYF
TGTGCCACCAGTGGGGGCTCCTACGAGCAGTACTTC
>TRBD1|TRBV20-1|TRBJ2-7|many
CSAIRTGDLYEQYF
TGCAGTGCTATCCGTACAGGGGACCTCTACGAGCAGTACTTC
>.|TRBV27|TRBJ1-5|few
CASSINDGNQPQHF
TGTGCCAGCAGTATAAACGACGGGAATCAGCCCCAGCATTTT
>TRBD2|TRBV11-2|TRBJ2-3|few
CASSLIRILAGDRTQYF
TGTGCCAGCAGCTTAATCCGTATTCTAGCGGGGGACCGAACGCAGTATTTT
>TRBD1|TRBV5-1|TRBJ1-4|.
CASSLGDRGKLSEKLFF
TGCGCCAGCAGCTTGGGGGACAGGGGGAAGTTGAGTGAAAAACTGTTTTTT